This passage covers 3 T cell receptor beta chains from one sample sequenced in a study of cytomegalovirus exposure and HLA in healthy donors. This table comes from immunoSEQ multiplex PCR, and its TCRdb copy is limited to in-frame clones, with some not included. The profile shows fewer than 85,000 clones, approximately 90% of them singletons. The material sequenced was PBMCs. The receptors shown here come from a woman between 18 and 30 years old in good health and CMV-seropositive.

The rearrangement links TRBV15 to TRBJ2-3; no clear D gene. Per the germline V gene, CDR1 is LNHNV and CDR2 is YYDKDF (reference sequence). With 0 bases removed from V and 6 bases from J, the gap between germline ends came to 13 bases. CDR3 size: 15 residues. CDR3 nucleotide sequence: TGTGCCACCAGCAGAGATCCGGCTAGTGGGGATACGCAGTATTTT. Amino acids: CATSRDPASGDTQYF.

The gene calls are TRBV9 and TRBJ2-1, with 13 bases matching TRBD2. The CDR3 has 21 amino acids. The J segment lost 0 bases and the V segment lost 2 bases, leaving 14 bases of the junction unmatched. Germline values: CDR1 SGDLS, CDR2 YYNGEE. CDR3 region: CASSVKAAGLAGSSSYNEQFF. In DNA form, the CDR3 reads TGTGCCAGCAGCGTCAAGGCCGCGGGACTAGCGGGATCAAGCTCCTACAATGAGCAGTTCTTC.

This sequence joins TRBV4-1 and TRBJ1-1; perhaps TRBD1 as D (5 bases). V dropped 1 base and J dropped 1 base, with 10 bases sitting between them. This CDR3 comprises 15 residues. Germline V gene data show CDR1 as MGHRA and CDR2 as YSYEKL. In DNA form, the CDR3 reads TGCGCCAGCAGCCAAGCGACAGTACGGAACACTGAAGCTTTCTTT. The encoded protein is CASSQATVRNTEAFF.